One TCR beta chain is described in this entry. Its specificity is unknown. With 6 bases clipped from V and 6 bases from J, the junction kept 5 bases outside the gene matches. This CDR3 region has 13 residues. The sample originates from a study of T-cell memory formation after mild COVID-19. Study at large: TCR clusters were largely donor specific. Study findings and constraints: Contracting CD4+ clones were located mainly in CM and EM, and CD8+ clones in EMRA. The appearance of some responding clones in pre-infection memory suggested that cross-reactive memory joined.

MiXCR was run by TCRdb on the 5' RACE reads, yielding one entry per CDR3 protein. This table has roughly 620,000 distinct CDR3 sequences, roughly 18% appearing once. The sequencing sample was made of PBMCs or a T cell subset sorted from them (not recorded which). The receptor was isolated from an adult woman who had mild COVID-19 (a few samples of this study predate the infection). Cell type and time point are not known. The J gene is TRBJ1-3, the V gene TRBV12-3 or TRBV12-4, with TRBD1 matching over 7 bases. CDR3 sequence: CASRSTGENTIYF. The CDR3, as DNA: TGTGCCAGCAGATCCACAGGGGAAAACACCATATATTTT.